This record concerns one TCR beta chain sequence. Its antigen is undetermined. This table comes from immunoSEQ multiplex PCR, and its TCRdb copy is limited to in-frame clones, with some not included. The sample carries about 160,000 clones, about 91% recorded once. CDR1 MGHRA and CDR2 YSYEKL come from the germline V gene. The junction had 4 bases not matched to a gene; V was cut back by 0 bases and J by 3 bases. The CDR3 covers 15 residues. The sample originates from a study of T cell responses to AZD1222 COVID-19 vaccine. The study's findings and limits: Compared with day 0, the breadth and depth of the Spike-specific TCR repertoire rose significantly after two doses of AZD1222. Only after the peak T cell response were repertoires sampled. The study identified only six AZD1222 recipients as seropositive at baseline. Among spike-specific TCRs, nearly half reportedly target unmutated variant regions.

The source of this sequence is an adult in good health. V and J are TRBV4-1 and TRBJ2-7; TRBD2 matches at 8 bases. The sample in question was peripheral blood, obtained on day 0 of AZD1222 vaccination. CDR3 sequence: CASSQEGLENYEQYF. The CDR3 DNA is TGCGCCAGCAGCCAAGAGGGACTAGAGAACTACGAGCAGTACTTC.